Listed below are T cell receptor beta chains from one sample, sequenced in a study of monozygotic twins with inflammatory bowel disease. No DNA is given; TCRdb re-called the 5' RACE reads and lists each CDR3 protein once. Recorded here are approximately 400,000 distinct CDR3 sequences; the top ten clones represent 2.4%. The sequenced sample was blood. The receptor set was obtained from a human donor with ulcerative colitis or Crohn's disease, or a healthy co-twin of an affected twin (not recorded which). CDR3s include the opening cysteine and the closing phenylalanine or tryptophan.

j_gene	v_gene	len	CDR3aa
TRBJ2-1	TRBV29-1	13	CSVDYTYRNEQFF
TRBJ2-1	TRBV12-3/TRBV12-4	15	CASSLSGGVYNEQFF
TRBJ1-6	TRBV7-8	18	CASSPPSPGTGVSSPLHF
TRBJ1-1	TRBV29-1	16	CSVGWGVAGGFTEAFF
TRBJ2-7	TRBV4-1	13	CASSQEGRGKQYF
TRBJ2-6	TRBV12-3/TRBV12-4	14	CASSYRDGANVLTF
TRBJ2-2	TRBV3-1	15	CASSQDLGASRELFF
TRBJ2-1	TRBV5-1	15	CASSLDRGPYNEQFF
TRBJ1-5	TRBV19	15	CASSAPRRTNQPQHF
TRBJ2-7	TRBV11-2	12	CASSPGRIEQYF
TRBJ2-2	TRBV28	13	CASMGRGRGELFF
TRBJ2-3	TRBV9	16	CASSVDSGGRTDTQYF
TRBJ1-1	TRBV11-2	14	CASSFRGPGAEAFF
TRBJ1-3	TRBV20-1	15	CSARMIQGDGNTIYF
TRBJ2-3	TRBV3-1	15	CASSPREINTDTQYF
TRBJ1-3	TRBV29-1	11	CSVGNGNTIYF
TRBJ1-4	TRBV7-9	13	CASSSGTYEKLFF
TRBJ2-1	TRBV7-2	13	CASSSYRVNEQFF
TRBJ2-5	TRBV5-1	14	CASSLALREETQYF
TRBJ2-3	TRBV5-1	15	CASSLGQSVGDTQYF
TRBJ2-7	TRBV20-1	13	CSANSGRAYEQYF
TRBJ2-7	TRBV5-1	14	CASSLEFSTYEQYF
TRBJ2-7	TRBV5-6	16	CASSPRTGAGGYEQYF
TRBJ2-2	TRBV27	15	CASSLGAGPGGELFF
TRBJ2-7	TRBV28	14	CASSLVGRRGEQYF
TRBJ2-5	TRBV5-1	13	CASSLGRAETQYF
TRBJ2-3	TRBV20-1	16	CSAREGLAGGRDTQYF
TRBJ2-1	TRBV20-1	13	CSARVPTSGEQFF
TRBJ1-2	TRBV29-1	14	CSGSGEGAYLGYTF
TRBJ2-1	TRBV2	15	CASSEGQGARNEQFF
TRBJ1-5	TRBV5-1	13	CASSFQGDQPQHF
TRBJ2-3	TRBV27	16	CASMVQKTYSTDTQYF
TRBJ2-1	TRBV7-2	12	CASSLDQNEQFF
TRBJ2-2	TRBV6-2/TRBV6-3	14	CASTAYGDTGELFF
TRBJ2-5	TRBV11-2	12	CASSRGLETQYF
TRBJ1-1	TRBV29-1	12	CSVRVGGPEAFF
TRBJ2-3	TRBV6-1	15	CASSELAEGADTQYF